The 21 T cell receptor beta chains presented below share a single source sample, sequenced in a study of neurological immune-mediated disorders. In TCRdb, the 5' RACE reads were re-called with MiXCR into one record per CDR3 protein. Here the sample spans 80,000 to 95,000 distinct CDR3 sequences, roughly 3.2% being singletons. Sample: PBMCs. These receptors were taken from a woman aged 45 to 65 with multiple sclerosis.

At least ten counts were recorded for this clonotype. The V and J genes are TRBV3-1 and TRBJ2-1, with no clear D. Germline V gives CDR1 LGHDT, CDR2 YNNKEL (reference sequence). The CDR3 runs 14 residues. Trimming took off 4 bases at V and 0 bases at J, with 7 bases between the two ends. The CDR3 here is CASSRGISYNEQFF. Here the CDR3 DNA reads TGTGCCAGCAGCCGGGGTATCTCCTACAATGAGCAGTTCTTC.

In this sample, this clonotype turned up many times. CDR3 sequence: CASSFEGRTGELFF. The CDR3 DNA sequence: TGTGCCAGCAGTTTCGAGGGGCGCACCGGGGAGCTGTTTTTT. The genes are TRBV12-3 or TRBV12-4 and TRBJ2-2; D tentatively reads TRBD1 or TRBD2 (5 bases each). The CDR3 runs to 14 residues. V lost 3 bases and J lost 4, with 9 bases in between.

This clonotype was detected ten times or more. The V call is TRBV5-5, the J call TRBJ1-5; D uncertain. Trimming removed 1 base at V and 0 bases at J, with 5 bases between. The germline CDR1 and CDR2 sequences are SGHKS and YYEKEE (reference sequence). The CDR3 contains 14 residues. The CDR3 sequence is CASSLSLSNQPQHF. CDR3 DNA: TGTGCCAGCAGCTTGAGCCTTAGCAATCAGCCCCAGCATTTT.

This clonotype was observed many times. This chain joins TRBV4-3 and TRBJ1-5; TRBD1 is a possible D gene (5 bases). Trimming removed 5 bases at V and 3 bases at J, with 11 bases between. The CDR3 length is 14 residues. Per the germline V gene, CDR1 is LGHNA and CDR2 is YSLEER. The CDR3 DNA is TGCGCCAGCAGCGGGGACGGACTCAATCAGCCCCAGCATTTT. Translation gives CASSGDGLNQPQHF.

This clonotype was seen ten or more times. The chain combines TRBV7-2 with TRBJ2-1; D is unclear. The germline V gene has CDR1 SGHTA and CDR2 FQGNSA. The CDR3 totals 16 residues. V was shortened by 2 bases and J by 1 base, with 12 bases between the two germline ends. CDR3 sequence (DNA): TGTGCCAGCAGCTTATATCCCGGGTTGTCCTACAATGAGCAGTTCTTC. This sequence encodes CASSLYPGLSYNEQFF.

This clonotype was seen ten or more times. V is TRBV5-6 and J is TRBJ2-1; 14 bases fit TRBD2. CDR1 SGHDT and CDR2 YYEEEE come from the germline V gene. With V trimmed by 6 bases and J by 9 bases, 5 bases remained unmatched. This CDR3 has 14 amino acids. The DNA for the CDR3 is TGTGCCAGCAAGACTAGCGGGGGGGCCTTTGAGCAGTTCTTC. Protein sequence: CASKTSGGAFEQFF.

This clonotype was seen repeatedly, ten times or more. The chain carries TRBV20-1 and TRBJ2-1; D assignment may be TRBD1 or TRBD2 (5 bases each). This CDR3 region has 9 residues. V gave up 7 bases and J gave up 8 bases, with 6 bases separating them. CDR1 and CDR2 from the germline V gene are DFQATT and SNEGSKA (reference sequence). This CDR3 is CSGGYEQFF. The CDR3 nucleotides are TGCAGTGGGGGGTATGAGCAGTTCTTC.

At least ten counts were recorded for this clonotype. The chain recombines TRBV20-1 with TRBJ2-7; 7 bases match TRBD1. Trimming removed 3 bases from V and 3 bases from J; junction bases left unmatched: 8. CDR1 is DFQATT and CDR2 is SNEGSKA in the germline V gene (reference sequence). The length of the CDR3 is 14 residues. The CDR3 DNA reads TGCAGTGCTAGTAGTTGGGACAGAGGCTACGAGCAGTACTTC. It specifies CSASSWDRGYEQYF.

The table lists this clonotype with many counts. CDR3 nucleotides: TGCAGTGCTAGAGCTATAAGGGAGACCCAGTACTTC. It specifies CSARAIRETQYF. The rearrangement uses TRBV20-1 and TRBJ2-5; unclear D gene. Germline CDR1 DFQATT, CDR2 SNEGSKA (reference sequence). Deletions cut 1 base from V and 5 bases from J, with 8 bases between. The CDR3 extends over 12 amino acids.

This clonotype was seen repeatedly, ten times or more. The chain couples TRBV14 to TRBJ2-7, with D perhaps matching TRBD1 or TRBD2 (5 bases each). The V and J ends lost 1 base and 0 bases respectively, with 16 bases between them. The CDR3 loop spans 17 amino acids. Germline V CDR1 and CDR2: SGHDN, FVKESK. The CDR3 region is CASSQVPGARSSYEQYF. CDR3 nucleotide sequence: TGTGCCAGCAGCCAAGTTCCCGGGGCGAGGAGCTCCTACGAGCAGTACTTC.

This clonotype was seen many times. The V and J genes are TRBV12-3 or TRBV12-4 and TRBJ2-1; D remains unclear. This CDR3 spans 10 amino acids. The ends were cut back, 5 bases at V and 6 bases at J, with 2 bases in the middle. The CDR3 coding sequence is TGTGCCAGCAGTACCAATGAGCAGTTCTTC. Translation: CASSTNEQFF.

Many counts were recorded for this clonotype. This chain connects TRBV11-1 to TRBJ2-5; D unclear. Germline CDR1 is SGHAT and CDR2 is FQDESV (reference sequence). CDR3 size: 11 residues. Between the trimmed V and J ends, which lost 6 bases and 4 bases, there was a span of 6 bases. CDR3 nucleotide sequence: TGTGCCAGCAGGAGTCGAGAGACCCAGTACTTC. Translated, it gives CASRSRETQYF.

This clonotype was observed many times. This sequence joins TRBV12-3 or TRBV12-4 and TRBJ2-7; TRBD1 matches 9 bases. The J segment lost 3 bases and the V segment lost 2 bases, leaving 5 bases of the junction unmatched. The CDR3 contains 15 residues. For the CDR3, the DNA is TGTGCCAGCAGTTTAATTGGACAGGGGCTCTACGAGCAGTACTTC. It yields the protein CASSLIGQGLYEQYF.

Ten or more counts support this clonotype. This sequence joins TRBV20-1 and TRBJ1-1; D gene unclear. The germline gives CDR1 DFQATT, CDR2 SNEGSKA (reference sequence). Trimming pared 4 bases from V and 2 bases from J, leaving 8 bases between. The CDR3 consists of 12 residues. The CDR3 region is CSAKHVNTEAFF. The CDR3 DNA reads TGCAGTGCTAAACATGTAAACACTGAAGCTTTCTTT.

This clonotype was picked up many times. The genes are TRBV20-1 and TRBJ1-2; D call uncertain. The V end lost 4 bases, the J end lost 4 bases, and 13 bases lay between the germline ends. Germline values: CDR1 DFQATT, CDR2 SNEGSKA (reference sequence). The CDR3 sequence is 13 residues long. This chain's CDR3 is CSANQFSGYGYTF. DNA of the CDR3: TGCAGTGCTAACCAATTTTCTGGCTATGGCTACACCTTC.

Ten or more counts support this clonotype. The genes are TRBV4-1 and TRBJ2-7; D is possibly TRBD1 (5 bases). Trimming cost V 3 bases and J 1 base, with 10 bases left between them. Germline CDR1 reads MGHRA; CDR2 reads YSYEKL. The CDR3 has 14 amino acids. The CDR3 DNA reads TGCGCCAGCAGCCAGAGACAGCGATCCTACGAGCAGTACTTC. Translated, it gives CASSQRQRSYEQYF.

This clonotype was detected many times. The V and J genes are TRBV2 and TRBJ1-2, with D unresolved. Trimming pared 8 bases from V and 1 base from J, leaving 11 bases between. CDR1 and CDR2 (germline): SNHLY, FYNNEI. The CDR3 consists of 13 residues. In DNA, the CDR3 is TGTGCCAGCCACAAGGGCATTAACTATGGCTACACCTTC. The encoded protein is CASHKGINYGYTF.

Many counts were recorded for this clonotype. V is TRBV6-6 and J is TRBJ1-2; tentative D call: TRBD1 (6 bases). V lost 5 bases, J lost 2 bases, and 12 bases lay in between. The length of the CDR3 is 14 residues. The germline gives CDR1 MNHNY, CDR2 SVGAGI (reference sequence). The chain's CDR3 is CASSGLGTNYGYTF. CDR3 bases: TGTGCCAGCAGTGGTTTGGGGACAAACTATGGCTACACCTTC.

This clonotype was detected many times. J is TRBJ2-1 and V is TRBV20-1; D uncertain. The ends were cut back, 1 base at V and 9 bases at J, with 13 bases in the middle. Per germline, CDR1 DFQATT and CDR2 SNEGSKA (reference sequence). The CDR3 loop spans 13 amino acids. In DNA form, the CDR3 reads TGCAGTGCTAGAGTGCGGTTAGGTGGTGAGCAGTTCTTC. Encoded protein: CSARVRLGGEQFF.

This clonotype occurred many times. This sequence joins TRBV10-2 and TRBJ1-6; a weak D match, TRBD1 (5 bases). The CDR3 has 13 residues. Deletions cut 3 bases from V and 10 bases from J, with 10 bases between. CDR1 is WSHSY, CDR2 SAAADI, per germline. The CDR3 loop is CASSEQEGSPLHF. The CDR3 nucleotides read TGCGCCAGCAGTGAACAGGAAGGCTCACCCCTCCACTTT.

This clonotype was detected a few times. The rearrangement joins TRBV4-3 to TRBJ2-2; D is unresolved. V shed 6 bases and J shed 3 bases, with 17 bases lying between them. CDR1 LGHNA and CDR2 YSLEER come from the germline V gene. The CDR3 has 16 residues. The CDR3 loop reads CASSQRSLSDTGELFF. CDR3 in DNA: TGCGCCAGCAGTCAACGATCGCTGAGTGACACCGGGGAGCTGTTTTTT.